This T cell receptor beta chain emerged from a study of blood T cell repertoires in COVID-19. Study context: T cells, B-cell-depleted T cells, or PBMCs supplied cDNA or gDNA.

From germline, CDR1 is SGHTA and CDR2 FQGNSA. V was pared by 0 bases and J by 5 bases, with 4 bases between. The CDR3 has 12 amino acids. Repertoires were generated with immunoSEQ multiplex PCR, while TCRdb's copy carries only in-frame clones and drops some. This table has about 440,000 clones, around 91% appearing once. Note on this clone: Other DNA sequences of this sample code for an identical CDR3.

Those who participated ranged in age from roughly 18 to 90 years and resided in approximately 23 US areas. Cohort 3 recovery required two negative PCRs, clearance, or symptom resolution. The chain is built from TRBV7-2 and TRBJ1-2, with D unclear. The receptor was isolated from a man aged 18 to 29 who had recovered from COVID-19. Source material: PBMCs or T cells enriched from blood (not recorded which). Here the CDR3 reads CASSLASYGYTF. CDR3 coding DNA: TGTGCCAGCAGCTTAGCCAGTTATGGCTACACCTTC.